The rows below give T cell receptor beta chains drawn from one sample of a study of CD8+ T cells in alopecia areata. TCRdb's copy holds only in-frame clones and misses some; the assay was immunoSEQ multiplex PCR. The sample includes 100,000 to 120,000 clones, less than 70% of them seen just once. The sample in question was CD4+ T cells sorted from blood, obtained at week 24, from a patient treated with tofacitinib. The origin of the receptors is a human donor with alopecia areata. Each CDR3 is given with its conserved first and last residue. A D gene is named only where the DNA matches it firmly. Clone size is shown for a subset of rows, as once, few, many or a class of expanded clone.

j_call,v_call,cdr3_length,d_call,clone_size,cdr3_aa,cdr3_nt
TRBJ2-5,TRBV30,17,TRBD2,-,CAWSVPKRGGWMETQYF,TGTGCCTGGAGTGTACCGAAGCGGGGGGGCTGGATGGAGACCCAGTACTTC
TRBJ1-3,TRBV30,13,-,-,CAWSLGNGNTIYF,TGTGCCTGGAGTCTGGGAAATGGAAACACCATATATTTT
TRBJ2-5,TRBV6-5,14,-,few,CASSYSQVQETQYF,TGTGCCAGCAGTTACTCGCAAGTGCAAGAGACCCAGTACTTC
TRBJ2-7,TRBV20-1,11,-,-,CSASRYSQQYF,TGCAGTGCTAGTCGGTACAGTCAGCAGTACTTC
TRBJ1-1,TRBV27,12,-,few,CASGQGLKGAFF,TGTGCCAGCGGTCAGGGGCTAAAGGGTGCTTTCTTT
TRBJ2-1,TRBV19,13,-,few,CATQGWGDNEQFF,TGTGCCACCCAGGGCTGGGGAGACAATGAGCAGTTCTTC
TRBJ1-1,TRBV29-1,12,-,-,CSAGIRNTEAFF,TGCAGCGCCGGAATCAGGAACACTGAAGCTTTCTTT
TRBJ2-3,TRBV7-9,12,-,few,CASSPSTDTQYF,TGTGCCAGCAGTCCCTCCACAGATACGCAGTATTTT
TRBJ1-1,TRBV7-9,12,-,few,CASSRDSSSAFF,TGTGCCAGCAGCCGGGACTCATCATCCGCTTTCTTT
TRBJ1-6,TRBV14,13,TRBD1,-,CASSQDRGRTLHF,TGTGCCAGCAGCCAAGACAGGGGGAGGACCCTCCACTTT
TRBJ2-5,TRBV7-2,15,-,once,CASSQSGRQGGTQYF,TGTGCCAGCAGCCAAAGCGGGCGGCAGGGGGGGACCCAGTACTTC
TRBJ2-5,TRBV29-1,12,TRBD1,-,CSAGQGWETQYF,TGCAGCGCCGGACAGGGTTGGGAGACCCAGTACTTC
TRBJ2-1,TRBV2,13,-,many,CASSRSWGNEQFF,TGTGCCAGCAGCCGAAGCTGGGGCAATGAGCAGTTCTTC
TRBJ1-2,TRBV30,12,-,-,CAWSSEASGYTF,TGTGCCTGGAGTTCTGAGGCATCGGGCTACACCTTC